This T cell receptor beta chain was recovered during a study of blood T cell repertoires in COVID-19. Germline V gene lookup returns CDR1 LNHDA and CDR2 SQIVND (reference sequence). With 5 bases removed from V and 0 bases from J, the gap between germline ends came to 8 bases. The CDR3 length is 15 residues. The protocol was immunoSEQ multiplex PCR, while the TCRdb copy is restricted to in-frame clones and leaves out a portion. The table has some 160,000 clones, around four fifths seen once. Specimen: PBMCs or T cells enriched from blood (not recorded which). The source is a woman in her forties who had recovered from COVID-19. The chain is built from TRBV19 and TRBJ2-6; no reliable D call. CDR3 nucleotides: TGTGCCAGTAGTCCCGTTAACTCTGGGGCCAACGTCCTGACTTTC. It codes for CASSPVNSGANVLTF.